One TCR beta chain is described in this entry. Its antigen is not identified. One junction end disagrees with the germline gene, perhaps due to a read error. The sample originates from a study of T cells in Graves' hyperthyroidism and ophthalmopathy. The source material, RNA transcripts, was used to amplify TCR beta CDR3 regions. RT-PCR in the first round (using the HTBI primer set) targeted the TCR CDR3. From the multiplex PCR reads, TCRdb called clonotypes with MiXCR, one entry per CDR3 protein. The sample holds 540,000 or so distinct CDR3 sequences, more than 45% seen once. The CDR3 has 10 residues. Germline V gene lookup returns CDR1 SEHNR and CDR2 FQNEAQ (reference sequence). Study-wide findings and caveats: Ophthalmopathy was predicted by the model a median of about 6.5 months ahead of onset.

The study excluded patients with uncontrolled infection, other autoimmune disease, pregnancy or lactation. V is TRBV7-9 and J is TRBJ2-6, with D unclear. The sequenced material came from peripheral blood or thyroid tissue (not recorded which). The sequence was obtained from an adult woman with Graves' disease, either hyperthyroidism or ophthalmopathy (not recorded which). The CDR3 loop reads CASGDNVLTF. The CDR3 DNA sequence: TGTGCCAGTGGGGACAACGTCCTGACTTTC.